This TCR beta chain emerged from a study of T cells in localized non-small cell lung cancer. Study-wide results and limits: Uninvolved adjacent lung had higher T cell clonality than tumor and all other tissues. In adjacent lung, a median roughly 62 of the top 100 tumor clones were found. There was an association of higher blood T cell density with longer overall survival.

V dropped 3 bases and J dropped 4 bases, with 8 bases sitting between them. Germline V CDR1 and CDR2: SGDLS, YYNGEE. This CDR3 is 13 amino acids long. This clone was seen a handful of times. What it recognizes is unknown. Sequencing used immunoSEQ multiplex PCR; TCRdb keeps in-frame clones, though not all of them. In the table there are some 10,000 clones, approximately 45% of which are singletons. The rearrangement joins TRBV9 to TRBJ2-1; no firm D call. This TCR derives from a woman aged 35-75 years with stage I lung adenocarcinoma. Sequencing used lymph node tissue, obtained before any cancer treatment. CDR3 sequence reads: CASSASAYNEQFF. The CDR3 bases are TGTGCCAGCAGCGCCAGCGCGTACAATGAGCAGTTCTTC.